Shown below are 15 T cell receptor beta chains from a single sample sequenced in a study of CD8 T cells in ankylosing spondylitis. Each CDR3 protein is one row after TCRdb ran MiXCR on the 5' RACE reads. Of about 360,000 distinct CDR3 sequences listed, roughly 14% are singletons. The sequencing sample was made of blood, either unsorted or a sorted T cell fraction (not recorded which). The source of these receptors is a male donor with ankylosing spondylitis or in good health (not recorded which).

V and J are TRBV4-2 and TRBJ2-7; possibly TRBD1 for D (6 bases). The CDR3 length is 15 residues. Per the germline V gene, CDR1 is LGHNA and CDR2 is YNFKEQ. V was clipped by 3 bases and J by 2 bases, with 14 bases between them. The CDR3 is CASSQATGQAYEQYF. In DNA form, the CDR3 reads TGTGCCAGCAGCCAGGCAACAGGGCAAGCCTACGAGCAGTACTTC.

The chain recombines TRBV6-5 with TRBJ2-7, with no clear D. The germline gives CDR1 MNHEY, CDR2 SVGAGI. V was trimmed by 2 bases and J by 6 bases, leaving 14 bases between them. The CDR3 covers 14 residues. The DNA for the CDR3 is TGTGCCAGCAGTTACGACCCGAGGAAGCCCGAGCAGTACTTC. Translated: CASSYDPRKPEQYF.

This clonotype was recorded many times. The chain is built from TRBV29-1 and TRBJ2-3; 12 bases are shared with TRBD1. In germline, CDR1 is SQVTM, CDR2 ANQGSEA. This CDR3 is built from 15 residues. V shed 6 bases and J 2 bases; nucleotides not matched to a gene: 6. This chain's CDR3 is CSVLGGQGATDTQYF. The CDR3 nucleotides read TGCAGCGTCCTCGGGGGACAGGGGGCCACAGATACGCAGTATTTT.

The chain joins TRBV5-1 to TRBJ1-6; a possible D gene is TRBD1 (5 bases). Germline CDR1 is SGHRS and CDR2 is YFSETQ. Trimming shortened V by 0 bases and J by 4 bases, and 8 bases separated the two germline ends. CDR3 length: 15 residues. CDR3: CASSLGQSYNSPLHF. CDR3 bases: TGCGCCAGCAGCTTGGGACAGAGTTATAATTCACCCCTCCACTTT.

The V call is TRBV2, the J call TRBJ1-4; D uncertain. Germline-derived CDR1 and CDR2 are SNHLY and FYNNEI. The length of the CDR3 is 14 residues. V lost 7 bases and J 10 bases, leaving 19 bases between the germline ends. The CDR3 nucleotides are TGTGCCAGCAATATGGACGGTGGGGTTGGAAAACTGTTTTTT. Amino acid sequence: CASNMDGGVGKLFF.

The J gene is TRBJ2-3, the V gene TRBV2; TRBD2 aligns across 7 bases. Germline values: CDR1 SNHLY, CDR2 FYNNEI. The CDR3 loop spans 16 amino acids. Unmatched junction bases numbered 13, after V lost 10 bases and J lost 0 bases. In DNA form, the CDR3 reads TGTGCCACCTACCGGGATAGCGGGTCTAGCACAGATACGCAGTATTTT. Translated: CATYRDSGSSTDTQYF.

CDR3 sequence reads: CSATNDYEQYF. The CDR3 DNA follows: TGCAGTGCTACAAATGACTACGAGCAGTACTTC. The V gene is TRBV20-1, the J gene TRBJ2-7; no clear D. Trimming left V 4 bases short and J 3 bases short, with 7 bases between. The CDR3 runs to 11 residues. The germline CDR1 and CDR2 sequences are DFQATT and SNEGSKA (reference sequence).

This clonotype was seen a handful of times. This chain joins TRBV6-6 and TRBJ1-2; D unresolved. V lost 2 bases, J lost 7 bases, and 8 bases lay in between. The CDR3 runs 12 residues. CDR1 and CDR2 (germline): MNHNY, SVGAGI (reference sequence). The CDR3 DNA reads as TGTGCCAGCAGTTACCGTGGGATTGGCTACACCTTC. It yields the protein CASSYRGIGYTF.

This clonotype was counted between two and nine times. The chain combines TRBV5-6 with TRBJ2-5; D gene ambiguous. This CDR3 comprises 12 residues. Germline values: CDR1 SGHDT, CDR2 YYEEEE. Trimming cost V 9 bases and J 5 bases, with 14 bases left between them. The CDR3 protein is CATPGCEETQYF. The CDR3 coding sequence is TGTGCCACCCCAGGATGCGAGGAGACCCAGTACTTC. The variable domain in full, completed from reference TRBV5-6 and TRBJ2-5, reads DAGVTQSPTHLIKTRGQQVTLRCSPKSGHDTVSWYQQALGQGPQFIFQYYEEEERQRGNFPDRFSGHQFPNYSSELNVNALLLGDSALYLCATPGCEETQYFGPGTRLLVL.

This clonotype was observed many times. V and J are TRBV10-2 and TRBJ2-1; 12 bases fit TRBD2. This CDR3 has 17 amino acids. With 4 bases clipped from V and 7 bases from J, the junction kept 11 bases outside the gene matches. The germline V gene has CDR1 WSHSY and CDR2 SAAADI. The CDR3 nucleotides read TGCGCCAGCAGTGGGAAAGGACTAGCGGGGATCTGGAATGAGCAGTTCTTC. Its translation is CASSGKGLAGIWNEQFF.

The V gene is TRBV3-1, the J gene TRBJ2-3; unclear D gene. CDR1 is LGHDT, CDR2 YNNKEL, per germline (reference sequence). This CDR3 comprises 12 residues. The V and J ends lost 4 bases and 7 bases respectively, with 9 bases between them. The CDR3 here is CASSLDRYTQYF. CDR3 bases: TGTGCCAGCAGCCTGGACCGATATACGCAGTATTTT.

This clonotype was recorded many times. V usage is TRBV2 and J usage is TRBJ2-2; D not certain. The V and J ends lost 6 bases and 2 bases respectively, with 10 bases between them. The CDR3 sequence is 14 residues long. Germline V CDR1 and CDR2: SNHLY, FYNNEI. As DNA, the CDR3 is TGTGCCAGCAGACTGACTCCAAACACCGGGGAGCTGTTTTTT. Translating it yields CASRLTPNTGELFF. Based on the CDR3 plus reference TRBV2 and TRBJ2-2, the full variable domain is EPEVTQTPSHQVTQMGQEVILRCVPISNHLYFYWYRQILGQKVEFLVSFYNNEISEKSEIFDDQFSVERPDGSNFTLKIRSTKLEDSAMYFCASRLTPNTGELFFGEGSRLTVL.

This chain links TRBV25-1 with TRBJ2-7; D unresolved. CDR3 size: 13 residues. Per germline, CDR1 MGHDK and CDR2 SYGVNS. V was shortened by 2 bases and J by 4 bases, with 9 bases between the two germline ends. CDR3 region: CASSEPTFYEQYF. For the CDR3, the DNA is TGTGCCAGCAGTGAACCCACCTTTTACGAGCAGTACTTC.

This clonotype was recorded a few times. The chain has TRBV6-1 and TRBJ2-3; 10 nucleotides line up with TRBD2. The CDR3 runs 15 residues. The V segment lost 3 bases and the J segment 5 bases; nucleotides outside the gene matches: 5. Germline V lookup: CDR1 MNHNS, CDR2 SASEGT. The CDR3 reads CASSDERGGVDTQYF. For the CDR3, the DNA is TGTGCCAGCAGTGATGAGCGGGGGGGGGTAGATACGCAGTATTTT.

CDR3 sequence (DNA): TGCGCCAGCAGCCAACAGGATCGGGTATTGAACACTGAAGCTTTCTTT. It is translated as CASSQQDRVLNTEAFF. This chain joins TRBV4-1 and TRBJ1-1, with D unclear. The V end was cut by 2 bases, the J end by 0 bases, with 13 bases between. CDR3 length: 16 residues. CDR1 is MGHRA and CDR2 is YSYEKL in the germline V gene.